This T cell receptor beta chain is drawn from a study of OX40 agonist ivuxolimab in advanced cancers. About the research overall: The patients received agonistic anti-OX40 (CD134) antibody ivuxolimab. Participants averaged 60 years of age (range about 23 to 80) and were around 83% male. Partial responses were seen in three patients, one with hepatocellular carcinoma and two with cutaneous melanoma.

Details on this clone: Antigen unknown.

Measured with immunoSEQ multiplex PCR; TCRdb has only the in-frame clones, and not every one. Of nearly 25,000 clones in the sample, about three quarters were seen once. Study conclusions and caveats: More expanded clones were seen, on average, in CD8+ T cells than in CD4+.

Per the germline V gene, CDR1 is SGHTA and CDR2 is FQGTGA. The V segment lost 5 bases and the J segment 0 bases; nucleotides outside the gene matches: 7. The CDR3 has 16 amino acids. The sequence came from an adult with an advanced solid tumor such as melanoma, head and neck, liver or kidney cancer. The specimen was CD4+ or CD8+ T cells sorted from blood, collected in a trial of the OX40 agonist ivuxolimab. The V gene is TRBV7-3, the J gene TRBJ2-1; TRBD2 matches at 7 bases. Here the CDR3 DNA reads TGTGCCAGCAGCCCAGACGGGGGGAGCTCCTACAATGAGCAGTTCTTC. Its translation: CASSPDGGSSYNEQFF.